The 10 T cell receptor beta chains listed next were all sequenced from one sample in a study of T cell repertoires in cytomegalovirus infection. Their cognate antigens are unknown. TCRdb fed the reads into MiXCR, producing one record per CDR3 protein. The sample consists of under 450,000 distinct CDR3 sequences, about 35% of them appearing once. The source material was cultured PBMCs, sampled from culture after CMV antigen stimulation. These receptors were taken from a human donor in good health (CMV status not recorded). Some clones in this sample may be carry-over from other donors' samples.

The chain uses TRBV9 and TRBJ2-6; 7 bases agree with TRBD1. V was clipped by 4 bases and J by 5 bases; unmatched bases: 21. CDR3 length: 20 residues. CDR1 is SGDLS and CDR2 is YYNGEE in the germline V gene. The CDR3 bases are TGTGCCAGCAGCAGGGGGATATCGTCGACAGGGTCAATGAGGGCCAACGTCCTGACTTTC. Protein: CASSRGISSTGSMRANVLTF.

The genes are TRBV29-1 and TRBJ1-5; D not resolved. Per the germline V gene, CDR1 is SQVTM and CDR2 is ANQGSEA. This CDR3 is 13 amino acids long. V lost 1 base to trimming and J lost 3 bases, with 7 bases between them. CDR3 sequence reads: CSVEVASNQPQHF. CDR3 coding DNA: TGCAGCGTTGAAGTGGCTTCCAATCAGCCCCAGCATTTT.

The V gene is TRBV6-1, the J gene TRBJ2-7; unclear D gene. Trimming left V 2 bases short and J 3 bases short, with 11 bases between. This CDR3 has 14 residues. Germline CDR1 is MNHNS and CDR2 is SASEGT. CDR3: CASSEQQNLYEQYF. The CDR3 DNA follows: TGTGCCAGCAGTGAACAGCAGAATCTCTACGAGCAGTACTTC.

This clonotype was observed many times. The chain carries TRBV19 and TRBJ1-3; D gene unclear. CDR3 size: 15 residues. V was cut by 4 bases and J by 1 base, with 11 bases left in between. CDR1 is LNHDA, CDR2 SQIVND, per germline (reference sequence). The CDR3 sequence is CASSTSWGSGNTIYF. The CDR3 coding sequence is TGTGCCAGTAGTACGTCTTGGGGTTCTGGAAACACCATATATTTT.

A few counts support this clonotype. The rearrangement uses TRBV7-2 and TRBJ1-1; tentative D call: TRBD1 (5 bases). Germline CDR1 SGHTA, CDR2 FQGNSA. This CDR3 spans 15 amino acids. V shed 4 bases and J shed 0 bases, with 12 bases lying between them. As DNA, the CDR3 is TGTGCCAGCAGCTCCCGAGACAGATTGAACACTGAAGCTTTCTTT. This gives the protein CASSSRDRLNTEAFF.

The rearrangement links TRBV6-1 to TRBJ2-3; 7 bases line up with TRBD2. This CDR3 has 16 residues. Germline V lookup: CDR1 MNHNS, CDR2 SASEGT. V was pared by 6 bases and J by 0 bases, with 9 bases of the junction left unmatched. Here the CDR3 DNA reads TGTGCCAGCAGACGCACTAGCGCCCCTAGCACAGATACGCAGTATTTT. Protein product: CASRRTSAPSTDTQYF.

This clonotype was recorded many times. The chain is built from TRBV7-2 and TRBJ1-3; no definite D call. The CDR3 length is 13 residues. Trimming cost V 1 base and J 4 bases, with 5 bases left between them. Germline CDR1 and CDR2: SGHTA and FQGNSA. This chain's CDR3 is CASSLDQGNTIYF. The CDR3 DNA follows: TGTGCCAGCAGCTTAGATCAGGGAAACACCATATATTTT.

The V and J genes are TRBV15 and TRBJ2-2; D is undetermined. V was trimmed by 3 bases and J by 0 bases, leaving 11 bases between them. This CDR3 has 16 residues. Germline loops: CDR1 LNHNV, CDR2 YYDKDF (reference sequence). The CDR3 sequence is CATSSRGPTNTGELFF. As DNA, the CDR3 is TGTGCCACCAGCAGTCGAGGACCAACGAACACCGGGGAGCTGTTTTTT. Looking up the rest from reference TRBV15 and TRBJ2-2 gives the full variable domain: DAMVIQNPRYQVTQFGKPVTLSCSQTLNHNVMYWYQQKSSQAPKLLFHYYDKDFNNEADTPDNFQSRRPNTSFCFLDIRSPGLGDTAMYLCATSSRGPTNTGELFFGEGSRLTVL.

The chain carries TRBV12-3 or TRBV12-4 and TRBJ2-7, with D possibly called TRBD1 or TRBD2 (6 bases each). This CDR3 region has 13 residues. V lost 1 base, J lost 7 bases, and 11 bases lay in between. CDR3 amino acids: CASSLGLGGEQYF. In nucleotides, the CDR3 is TGTGCCAGCAGTTTAGGACTAGGGGGAGAGCAGTACTTC.

The chain recombines TRBV12-3 or TRBV12-4 with TRBJ2-3; D gene uncertain. The V end was cut by 7 bases, the J end by 0 bases, with 17 bases between. The CDR3 extends over 16 amino acids. The CDR3 nucleotides are TGTGCCAGCACCCCGGGCAGTTGGGGTAGCACAGATACGCAGTATTTT. Translated, it gives CASTPGSWGSTDTQYF.